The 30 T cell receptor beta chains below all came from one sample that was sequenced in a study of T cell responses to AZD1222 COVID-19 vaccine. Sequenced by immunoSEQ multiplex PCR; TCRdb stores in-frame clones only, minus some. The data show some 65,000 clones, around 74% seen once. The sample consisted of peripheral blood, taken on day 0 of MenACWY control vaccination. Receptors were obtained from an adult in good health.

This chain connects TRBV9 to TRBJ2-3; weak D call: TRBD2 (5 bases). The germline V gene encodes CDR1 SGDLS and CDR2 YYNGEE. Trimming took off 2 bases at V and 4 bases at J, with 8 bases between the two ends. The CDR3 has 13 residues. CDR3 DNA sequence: TGTGCCAGCAGCGTTAGTAGCGCAGATACGCAGTATTTT. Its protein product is CASSVSSADTQYF.

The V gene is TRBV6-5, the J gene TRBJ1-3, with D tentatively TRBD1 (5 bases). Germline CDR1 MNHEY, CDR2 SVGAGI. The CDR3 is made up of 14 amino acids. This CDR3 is CAVRRGVPGNTIYF. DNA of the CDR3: TGTGCGGTTAGAAGGGGTGTCCCTGGAAACACCATATATTTT.

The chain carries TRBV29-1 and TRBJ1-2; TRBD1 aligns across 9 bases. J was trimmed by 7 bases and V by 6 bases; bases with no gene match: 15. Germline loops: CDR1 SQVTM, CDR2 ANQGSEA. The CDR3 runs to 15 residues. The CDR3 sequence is CSVGGGTGTGTGYTF. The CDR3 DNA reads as TGCAGCGTGGGGGGTGGAACCGGGACAGGGACTGGCTACACCTTC.

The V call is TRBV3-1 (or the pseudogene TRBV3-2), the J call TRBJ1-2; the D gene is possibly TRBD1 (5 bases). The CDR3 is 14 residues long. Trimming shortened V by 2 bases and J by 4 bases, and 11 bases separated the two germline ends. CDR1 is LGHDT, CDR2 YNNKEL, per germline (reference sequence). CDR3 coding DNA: TGTGCCAGCAGCCAATCGGGGCATCTCTATGGCTACACCTTC. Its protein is CASSQSGHLYGYTF.

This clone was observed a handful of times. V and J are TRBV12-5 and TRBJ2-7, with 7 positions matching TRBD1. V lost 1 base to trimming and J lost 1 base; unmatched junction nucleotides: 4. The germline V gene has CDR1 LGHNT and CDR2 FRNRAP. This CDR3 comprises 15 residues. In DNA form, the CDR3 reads TGTGCTAGTGGTTTGGATAGGGGGCTTTCCTACGAGCAGTACTTC. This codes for CASGLDRGLSYEQYF. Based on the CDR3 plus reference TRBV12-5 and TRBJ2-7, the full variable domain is DARVTQTPRHKVTEMGQEVTMRCQPILGHNTVFWYRQTMMQGLELLAYFRNRAPLDDSGMPKDRFSAEMPDATLATLKIQPSEPRDSAVYFCASGLDRGLSYEQYFGPGTRLTVT.

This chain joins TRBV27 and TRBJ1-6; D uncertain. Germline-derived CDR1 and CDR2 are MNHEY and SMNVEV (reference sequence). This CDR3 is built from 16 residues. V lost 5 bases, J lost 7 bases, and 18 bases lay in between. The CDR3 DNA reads TGTGCCAGCAGTCCAACTGGCACCCTAGGAAATTCACCCCTCCACTTT. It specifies CASSPTGTLGNSPLHF.

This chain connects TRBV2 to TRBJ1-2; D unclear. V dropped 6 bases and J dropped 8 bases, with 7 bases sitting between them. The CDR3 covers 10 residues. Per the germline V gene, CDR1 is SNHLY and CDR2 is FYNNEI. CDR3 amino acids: CASSAGGYTF. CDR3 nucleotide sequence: TGTGCCAGCAGCGCCGGGGGCTACACCTTC.

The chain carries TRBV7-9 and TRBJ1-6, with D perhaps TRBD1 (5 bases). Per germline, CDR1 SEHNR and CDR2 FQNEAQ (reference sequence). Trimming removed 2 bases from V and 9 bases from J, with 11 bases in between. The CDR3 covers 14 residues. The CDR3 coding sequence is TGTGCCAGCAGCTTACAAGGGCAGGGTTCACCCCTCCACTTT. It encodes CASSLQGQGSPLHF.

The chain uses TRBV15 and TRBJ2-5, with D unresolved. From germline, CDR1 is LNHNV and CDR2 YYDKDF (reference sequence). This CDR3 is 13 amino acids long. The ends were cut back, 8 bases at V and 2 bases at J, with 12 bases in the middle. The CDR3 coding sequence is TGTGCCACCCGTCATCCGAGGCAAGAGACCCAGTACTTC. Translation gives CATRHPRQETQYF. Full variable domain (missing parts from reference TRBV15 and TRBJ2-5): DAMVIQNPRYQVTQFGKPVTLSCSQTLNHNVMYWYQQKSSQAPKLLFHYYDKDFNNEADTPDNFQSRRPNTSFCFLDIRSPGLGDTAMYLCATRHPRQETQYFGPGTRLLVL.

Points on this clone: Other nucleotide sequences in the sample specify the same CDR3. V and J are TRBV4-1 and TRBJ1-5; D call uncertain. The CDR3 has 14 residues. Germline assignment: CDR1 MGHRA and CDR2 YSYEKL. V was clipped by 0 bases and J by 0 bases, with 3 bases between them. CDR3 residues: CASSQDGSNQPQHF. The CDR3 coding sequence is TGCGCCAGCAGCCAAGATGGTAGCAATCAGCCCCAGCATTTT.

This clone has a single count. CDR3 loop: CASSIGTPRDYEQYF. The CDR3 DNA reads TGCGCCAGCAGCATAGGAACGCCCAGGGACTACGAGCAGTACTTC. The chain combines TRBV5-1 with TRBJ2-7; D perhaps matches TRBD1 (5 bases). Germline lookup yields CDR1 SGHRS and CDR2 YFSETQ. V was clipped by 4 bases and J by 3 bases, with 17 bases between them. The CDR3 is made up of 15 amino acids.

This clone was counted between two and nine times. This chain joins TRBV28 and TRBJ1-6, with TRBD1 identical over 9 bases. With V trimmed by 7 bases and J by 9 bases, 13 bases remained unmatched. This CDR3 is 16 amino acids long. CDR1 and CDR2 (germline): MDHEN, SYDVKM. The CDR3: CASKTQAGTGFSPLHF. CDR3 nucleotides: TGTGCCAGCAAAACCCAAGCCGGGACAGGGTTTTCACCCCTCCACTTT. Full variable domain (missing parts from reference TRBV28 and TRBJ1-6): DVKVTQSSRYLVKRTGEKVFLECVQDMDHENMFWYRQDPGLGLRLIYFSYDVKMKEKGDIPEGYSVSREKKERFSLILESASTNQTSMYLCASKTQAGTGFSPLHFGNGTRLTVT.

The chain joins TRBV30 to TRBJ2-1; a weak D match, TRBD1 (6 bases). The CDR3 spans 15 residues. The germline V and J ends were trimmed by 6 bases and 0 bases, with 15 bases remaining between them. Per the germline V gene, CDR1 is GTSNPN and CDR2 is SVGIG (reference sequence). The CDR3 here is CACDVGRGSYNEQFF. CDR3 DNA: TGTGCCTGCGACGTGGGCAGGGGCTCCTACAATGAGCAGTTCTTC.

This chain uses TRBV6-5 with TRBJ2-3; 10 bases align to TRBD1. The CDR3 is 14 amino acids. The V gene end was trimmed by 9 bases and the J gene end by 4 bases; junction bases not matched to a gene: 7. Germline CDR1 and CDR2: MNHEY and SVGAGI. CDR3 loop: CARPTGGLADTQYF. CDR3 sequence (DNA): TGTGCCAGACCGACAGGGGGCCTTGCAGATACGCAGTATTTT.

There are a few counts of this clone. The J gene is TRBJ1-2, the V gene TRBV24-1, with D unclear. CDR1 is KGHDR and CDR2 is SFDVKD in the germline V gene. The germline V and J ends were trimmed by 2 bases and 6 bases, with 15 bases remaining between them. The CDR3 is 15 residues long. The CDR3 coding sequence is TGTGCCACCAGTGATTCCGGGTCCAACCATCATGGCTACACCTTC. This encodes CATSDSGSNHHGYTF.

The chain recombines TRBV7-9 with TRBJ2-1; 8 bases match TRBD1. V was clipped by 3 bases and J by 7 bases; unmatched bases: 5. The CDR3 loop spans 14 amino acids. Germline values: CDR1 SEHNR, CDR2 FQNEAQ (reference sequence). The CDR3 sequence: CASSFRGQSNEQFF. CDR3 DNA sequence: TGTGCCAGCAGCTTCAGGGGGCAAAGTAATGAGCAGTTCTTC. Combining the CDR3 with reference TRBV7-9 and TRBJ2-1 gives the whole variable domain DTGVSQNPRHKITKRGQNVTFRCDPISEHNRLYWYRQTLGQGPEFLTYFQNEAQLEKSRLLSDRFSAERPKGSFSTLEIQRTEQGDSAMYLCASSFRGQSNEQFFGPGTRLTVL.

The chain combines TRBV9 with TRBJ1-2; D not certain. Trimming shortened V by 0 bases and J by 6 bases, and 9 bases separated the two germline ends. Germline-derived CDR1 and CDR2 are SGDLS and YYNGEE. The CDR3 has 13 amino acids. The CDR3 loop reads CASSVGLGDGYTF. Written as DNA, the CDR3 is TGTGCCAGCAGCGTAGGGTTGGGTGATGGCTACACCTTC.

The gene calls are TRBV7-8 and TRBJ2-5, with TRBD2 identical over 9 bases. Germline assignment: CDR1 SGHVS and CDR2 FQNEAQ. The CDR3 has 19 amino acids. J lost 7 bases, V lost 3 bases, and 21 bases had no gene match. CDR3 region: CASSLSPSGTSPISGTQYF. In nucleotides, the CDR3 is TGTGCCAGCAGCTTGTCACCGTCCGGGACTAGCCCCATTAGTGGGACCCAGTACTTC.

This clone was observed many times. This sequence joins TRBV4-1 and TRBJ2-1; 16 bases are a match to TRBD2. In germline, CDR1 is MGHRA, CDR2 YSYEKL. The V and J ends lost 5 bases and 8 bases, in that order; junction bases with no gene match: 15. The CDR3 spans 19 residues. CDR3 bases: TGCGCCAGCAGCAACCCGGGACTAGCGGGGGGGGCCGACAAGGATGAGCAGTTCTTC. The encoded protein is CASSNPGLAGGADKDEQFF.

The CDR3 sequence is CASSLIRTGDGYTF. DNA of the CDR3: TGTGCCAGCAGTTTAATAAGGACAGGGGATGGCTACACCTTC. The V gene is TRBV28, the J gene TRBJ1-2, with 9 bases fitting TRBD1. CDR1 and CDR2 from the germline V gene are MDHEN and SYDVKM. CDR3 length equals 14 residues. The ends lost 2 bases at V and 6 bases at J; junction bases unmatched: 4.

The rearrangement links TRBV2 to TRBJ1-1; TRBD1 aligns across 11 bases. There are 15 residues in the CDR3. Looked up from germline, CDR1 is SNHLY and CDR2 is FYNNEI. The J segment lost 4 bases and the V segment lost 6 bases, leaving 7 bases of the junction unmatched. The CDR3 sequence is CASSPGQGAITEAFF. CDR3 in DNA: TGTGCCAGCAGCCCTGGACAGGGGGCTATCACTGAAGCTTTCTTT.

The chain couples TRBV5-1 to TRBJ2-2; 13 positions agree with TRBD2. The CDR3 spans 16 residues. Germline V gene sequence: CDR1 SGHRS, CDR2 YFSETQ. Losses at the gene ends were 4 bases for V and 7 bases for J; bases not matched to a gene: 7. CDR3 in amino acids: CASSPTSGGAVGELFF. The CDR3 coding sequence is TGCGCCAGCAGCCCCACTAGCGGGGGGGCGGTCGGGGAGCTGTTTTTT.

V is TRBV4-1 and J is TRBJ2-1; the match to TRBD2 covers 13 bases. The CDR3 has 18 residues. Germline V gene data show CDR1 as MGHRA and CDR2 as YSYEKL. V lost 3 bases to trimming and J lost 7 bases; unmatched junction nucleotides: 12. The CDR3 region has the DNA TGCGCCAGCAGCCACCAAACTAGCGGGGGGGCTGTCGGAAATGAGCAGTTCTTC. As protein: CASSHQTSGGAVGNEQFF.

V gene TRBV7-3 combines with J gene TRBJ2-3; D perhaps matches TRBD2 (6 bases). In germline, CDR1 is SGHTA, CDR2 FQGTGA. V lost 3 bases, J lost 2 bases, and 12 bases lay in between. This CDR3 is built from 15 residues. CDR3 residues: CASSFTGTLTDTQYF. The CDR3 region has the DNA TGTGCCAGCAGCTTCACCGGGACTCTCACAGATACGCAGTATTTT.

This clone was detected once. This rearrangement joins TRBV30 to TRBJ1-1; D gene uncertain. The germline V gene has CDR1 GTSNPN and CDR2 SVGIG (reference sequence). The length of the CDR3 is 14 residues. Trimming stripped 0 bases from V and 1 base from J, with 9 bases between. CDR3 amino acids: CAWSVGRGNTEAFF. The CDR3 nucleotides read TGTGCCTGGAGTGTAGGACGGGGGAACACTGAAGCTTTCTTT. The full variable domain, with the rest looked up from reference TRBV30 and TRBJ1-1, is SQTIHQWPATLVQPVGSPLSLECTVEGTSNPNLYWYRQAAGRGLQLLFYSVGIGQISSEVPQNLSASRPQDRQFILSSKKLLLSDSGFYLCAWSVGRGNTEAFFGQGTRLTVV.

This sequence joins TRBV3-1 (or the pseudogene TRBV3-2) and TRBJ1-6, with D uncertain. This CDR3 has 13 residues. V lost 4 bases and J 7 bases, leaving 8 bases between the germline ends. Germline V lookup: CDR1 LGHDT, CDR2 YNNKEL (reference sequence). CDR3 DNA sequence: TGTGCCAGCAGCCCCTATAACAATTCACCCCTCCACTTT. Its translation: CASSPYNNSPLHF.

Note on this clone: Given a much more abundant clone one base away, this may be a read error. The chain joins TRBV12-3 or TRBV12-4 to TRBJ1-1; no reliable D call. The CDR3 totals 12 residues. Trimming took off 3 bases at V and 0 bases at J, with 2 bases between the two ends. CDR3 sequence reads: CASSFVNTEAFF. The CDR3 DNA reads TGTGCCAGCAGTTTTGTGAACACTGAAGCTTTCTTT.

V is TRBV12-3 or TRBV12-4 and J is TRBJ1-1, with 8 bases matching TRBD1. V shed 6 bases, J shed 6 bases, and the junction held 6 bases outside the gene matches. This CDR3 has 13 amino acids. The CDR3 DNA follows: TGTGCCAGCAGGATACAGGGGGAATCTGAAGCTTTCTTT. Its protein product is CASRIQGESEAFF.

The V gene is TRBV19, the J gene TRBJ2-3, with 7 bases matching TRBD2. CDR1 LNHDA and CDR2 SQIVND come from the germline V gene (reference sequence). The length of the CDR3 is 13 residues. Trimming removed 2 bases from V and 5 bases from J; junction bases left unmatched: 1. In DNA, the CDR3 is TGTGCCAGTAGTATAAGCGGGGAAGATACGCAGTATTTT. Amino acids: CASSISGEDTQYF.

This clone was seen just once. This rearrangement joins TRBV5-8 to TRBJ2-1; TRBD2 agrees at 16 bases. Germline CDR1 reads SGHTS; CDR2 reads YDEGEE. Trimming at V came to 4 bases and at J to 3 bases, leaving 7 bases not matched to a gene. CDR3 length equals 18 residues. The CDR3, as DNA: TGTGCCAGCAGCCCACTGGGACTAGCGGGGGGGCTCTACAATGAGCAGTTCTTC. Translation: CASSPLGLAGGLYNEQFF.